What follows are 12 T cell receptor beta chains derived from one specimen sequenced in a study of glioma-infiltrating T cells (dated by TCRdb to about 2016). The instrument given in TCRdb is Illumina MiSeq. The iRepertoire nested amplicon-rescue multiplex PCR (arm-PCR) platform was used to amplify TCR alpha and beta CDR3 regions from RNA. The raw public reads went through TCRdb reprocessing: fastp at Q25, MiXCR clone calling, in-frame beta chains kept. Here each entry gathers all rows of one CDR3 protein and keeps the most common genes and DNA. This sample has around 390,000 distinct CDR3 sequences in its table, and approximately 42% of those were observed once. The ten largest make up 12% of the sample. Sequencing input: glioma tissue, nonneoplastic brain tissue, or PBMCs (not recorded which). Every receptor here comes from a human donor with low-grade glioma or glioblastoma, undergoing nonglioma brain surgery, or in good health (not recorded which).

Worth noting for this clonotype: The junction differs from germline at one of its ends, possibly a read error. The V and J genes are TRBV20-1 and TRBJ1-4, with TRBD1 as a possible D gene (6 bases). Germline CDR1 DFQATT, CDR2 SNEGSKA (reference sequence). The CDR3 runs to 14 residues. The CDR3: CSATSRQADDKLFF. The CDR3 nucleotides are TGCAGTGCTACCTCGCGACAGGCCGATGATAAACTGTTTTTT.

Remarks on this clonotype: This may arise from a read error, as a much more abundant clone is one base away. This chain connects TRBV6-2 or TRBV6-3 to TRBJ1-1, with D uncertain. Per germline, CDR1 MNHEY and CDR2 SVGEGT. The CDR3 is made up of 16 amino acids. Trimming cost V 5 bases and J 0 bases, with 16 bases left between them. The CDR3 coding sequence is TGTGCCAGCAGTCCGCGGAGGAGGCACATGAACACTGAAGCTTTCTTT. This sequence encodes CASSPRRRHMNTEAFF.

This chain uses TRBV20-1 with TRBJ2-5; 8 positions match TRBD2. The CDR3 sequence is 16 residues long. Looked up from germline, CDR1 is DFQATT and CDR2 is SNEGSKA (reference sequence). The trim removed 0 bases at V and 5 bases at J, leaving 11 bases unmatched. CDR3 in amino acids: CSARDTGGPSEETQYF. CDR3 bases: TGCAGTGCTAGAGATACGGGAGGGCCTTCTGAGGAGACCCAGTACTTC.

With respect to this clonotype: One end of the junction varies from germline; a read error may be responsible. The gene calls are TRBV4-2 and TRBJ2-7; 13 bases are a match to TRBD2. Germline loops: CDR1 LGHNA, CDR2 YNFKEQ. The CDR3 is 15 residues long. CDR3 DNA sequence: TGTGCCAGCAGCCCGGGACTAGCGGGGATCTACGGGCAGTACTTC. Translated: CASSPGLAGIYGQYF.

The chain links TRBV28 to TRBJ2-1; 8 bases are a match to TRBD1. CDR3 length: 14 amino acids. V dropped 5 bases and J dropped 3; count of bases not matched to a gene: 3. Germline CDR1 is MDHEN and CDR2 is SYDVKM. The CDR3 loop reads CASSGDRFYNEQFF. CDR3 bases: TGTGCCAGCAGTGGGGACAGGTTCTACAATGAGCAGTTCTTC.

Note on this clonotype: The junction departs from germline at one end; a sequencing error may be responsible. The chain recombines TRBV27 with TRBJ2-1; 13 bases are shared with TRBD2. The CDR3 length is 15 residues. Germline V gives CDR1 MNHEY, CDR2 SMNVEV (reference sequence). This CDR3 is CASSSRTSGSNKQFF. The CDR3 nucleotides read TGTGCCAGCAGTTCTAGGACTAGCGGGAGCAATAAGCAGTTCTTC.

A word on this clonotype: One end of the junction varies from germline; a read error may be responsible. The genes are TRBV28 and TRBJ1-1; no reliable D call. The CDR3 is 13 residues long. Germline V gene data show CDR1 as MDHEN and CDR2 as SYDVKM. CDR3 DNA: TGTGCCAACAGTCCCGTTCCGACCACTGAAGCTTTCTTT. This encodes CANSPVPTTEAFF.

Comment on this clonotype: With a much larger clone just one base away, this may be a read error. This chain connects TRBV27 to TRBJ1-2, with TRBD1 matching over 9 bases. The J segment lost 0 bases and the V segment lost 9 bases, leaving 8 bases of the junction unmatched. The CDR3 runs to 15 residues. Germline CDR1 reads MNHEY; CDR2 reads SMNVEV (reference sequence). The CDR3, as DNA: TGTGCCAGAAGCTCCGGACAGGGGACTAACTATGGCTACACCTTC. Translating gives CARSSGQGTNYGYTF.

The rearrangement uses TRBV3-1 and TRBJ1-1; D is uncertain. Per the germline V gene, CDR1 is LGHDT and CDR2 is YNNKEL (reference sequence). Trimming left V 5 bases short and J 2 bases short, with 12 bases between. The CDR3 has 14 amino acids. CDR3 bases: TGTGCCAGCAGCACGCGGACGGCAAACACTGAAGCTTTCTTT. Translated: CASSTRTANTEAFF.

In this sample, this clonotype turned up many times. The chain has TRBV28 and TRBJ1-1; D might be TRBD1 (5 bases). The V and J ends lost 7 bases and 4 bases respectively, with 16 bases between them. The CDR3 has 14 residues. Germline V lookup: CDR1 MDHEN, CDR2 SYDVKM. The DNA of the CDR3 is TGTGCCAGCACCATACGGGGGGGAAGCACTGAAGCTTTCTTT. Translation: CASTIRGGSTEAFF.

As regards this clonotype: This sequence may be a read error, since a much larger clone differs from it by one base. The chain carries TRBV27 and TRBJ2-1; 11 bases fit TRBD2. Germline-derived CDR1 and CDR2 are MNHEY and SMNVEV (reference sequence). With 3 bases clipped from V and 10 bases from J, the junction kept 17 bases outside the gene matches. The CDR3 totals 18 residues. For the CDR3, the DNA is TGTGCCAGCAGTTTCGGGTTTCTAGCGGGAGGTTTCCCCTACGAGCAGTTCTTC. Its translation: CASSFGFLAGGFPYEQFF.

The V and J genes are TRBV7-6 and TRBJ2-3, with 7 positions matching TRBD2. Germline CDR1 and CDR2: SGHVS and FNYEAQ. Trimming took 5 bases from V and 0 from J; bases not matched to a gene: 8. This CDR3 contains 16 residues. The CDR3, as DNA: TGTGCCAGCAGCCCCCGGGACTACCTAAGCACAGATACGCAGTATTTT. Translation gives CASSPRDYLSTDTQYF.